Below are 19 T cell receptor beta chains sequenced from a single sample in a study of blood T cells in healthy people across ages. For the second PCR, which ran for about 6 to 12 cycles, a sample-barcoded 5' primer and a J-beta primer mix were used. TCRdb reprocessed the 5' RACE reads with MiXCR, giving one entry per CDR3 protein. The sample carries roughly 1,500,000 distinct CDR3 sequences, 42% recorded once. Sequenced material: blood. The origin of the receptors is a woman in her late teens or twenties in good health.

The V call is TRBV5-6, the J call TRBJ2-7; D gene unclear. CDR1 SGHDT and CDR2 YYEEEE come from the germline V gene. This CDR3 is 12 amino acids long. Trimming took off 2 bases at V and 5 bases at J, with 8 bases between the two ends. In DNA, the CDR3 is TGTGCCAGCAGCTTTGTGTCCGACGAGCAGTACTTC. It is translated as CASSFVSDEQYF. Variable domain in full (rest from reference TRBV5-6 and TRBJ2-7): DAGVTQSPTHLIKTRGQQVTLRCSPKSGHDTVSWYQQALGQGPQFIFQYYEEEERQRGNFPDRFSGHQFPNYSSELNVNALLLGDSALYLCASSFVSDEQYFGPGTRLTVT.

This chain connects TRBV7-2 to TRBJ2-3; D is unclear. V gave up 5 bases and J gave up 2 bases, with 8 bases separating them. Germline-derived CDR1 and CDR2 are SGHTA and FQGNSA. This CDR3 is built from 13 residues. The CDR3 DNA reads TGTGCCAGCAGCAAGAGATACACAGATACGCAGTATTTT. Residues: CASSKRYTDTQYF.

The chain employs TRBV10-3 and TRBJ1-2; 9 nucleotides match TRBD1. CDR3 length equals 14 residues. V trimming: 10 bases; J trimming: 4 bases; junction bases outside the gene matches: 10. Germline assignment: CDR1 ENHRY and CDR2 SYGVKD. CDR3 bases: TGTGCCACCGAGGGGACAGGGAGTCCCTATGGCTACACCTTC. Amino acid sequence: CATEGTGSPYGYTF.

CDR3 DNA: TGTGCCAGCGACCGGAGCAGCACAGATACGCAGTATTTT. Residues: CASDRSSTDTQYF. The chain uses TRBV2 and TRBJ2-3, with D uncertain. The CDR3 length is 13 residues. The germline V gene has CDR1 SNHLY and CDR2 FYNNEI. V was clipped by 8 bases and J by 0 bases, with 9 bases between them.

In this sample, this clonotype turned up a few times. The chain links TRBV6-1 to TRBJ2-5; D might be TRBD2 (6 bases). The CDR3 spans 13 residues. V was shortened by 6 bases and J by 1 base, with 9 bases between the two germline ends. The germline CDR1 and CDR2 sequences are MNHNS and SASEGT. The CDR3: CASRRDGQETQYF. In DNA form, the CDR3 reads TGTGCCAGCAGGCGGGACGGCCAAGAGACCCAGTACTTC.

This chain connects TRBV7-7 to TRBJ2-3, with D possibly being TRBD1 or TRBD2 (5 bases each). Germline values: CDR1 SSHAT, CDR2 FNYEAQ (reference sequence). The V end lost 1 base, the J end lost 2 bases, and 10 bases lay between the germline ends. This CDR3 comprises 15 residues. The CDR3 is CASSLGGSATDTQYF. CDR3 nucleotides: TGTGCCAGCAGCTTAGGGGGGAGCGCCACAGATACGCAGTATTTT.

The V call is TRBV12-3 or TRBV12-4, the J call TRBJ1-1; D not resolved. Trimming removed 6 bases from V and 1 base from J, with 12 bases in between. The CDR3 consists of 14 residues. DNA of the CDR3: TGTGCCAGCAGGGGCGGAAGCCGGAACACTGAAGCTTTCTTT. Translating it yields CASRGGSRNTEAFF.

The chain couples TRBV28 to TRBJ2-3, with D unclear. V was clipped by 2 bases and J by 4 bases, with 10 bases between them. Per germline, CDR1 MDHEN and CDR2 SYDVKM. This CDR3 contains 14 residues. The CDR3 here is CASSLPPTPDTQYF. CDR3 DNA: TGTGCCAGCAGTTTACCGCCGACTCCAGATACGCAGTATTTT.

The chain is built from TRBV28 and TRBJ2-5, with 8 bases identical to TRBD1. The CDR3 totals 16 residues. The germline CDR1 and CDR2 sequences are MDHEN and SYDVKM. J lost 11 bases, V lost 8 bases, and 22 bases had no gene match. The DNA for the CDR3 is TGTGCCAGCGCTACCCCCGGGGGACAGGCCTACAATGAGCAGTACTTC. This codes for CASATPGGQAYNEQYF.

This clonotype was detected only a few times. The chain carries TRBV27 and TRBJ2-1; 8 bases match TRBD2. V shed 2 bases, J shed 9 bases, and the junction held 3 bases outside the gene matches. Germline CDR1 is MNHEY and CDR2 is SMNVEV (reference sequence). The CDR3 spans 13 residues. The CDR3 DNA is TGTGCCAGCAGTTTAACCGGGACTAGTGAGCAGTTCTTC. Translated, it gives CASSLTGTSEQFF.

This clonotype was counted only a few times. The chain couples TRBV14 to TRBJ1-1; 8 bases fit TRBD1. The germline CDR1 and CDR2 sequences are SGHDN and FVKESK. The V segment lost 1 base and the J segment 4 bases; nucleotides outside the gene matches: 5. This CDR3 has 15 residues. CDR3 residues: CASSQGRGPGTEAFF. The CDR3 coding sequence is TGTGCCAGCAGCCAAGGCAGGGGGCCGGGCACTGAAGCTTTCTTT.

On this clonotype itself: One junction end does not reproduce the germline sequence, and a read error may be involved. This chain's CDR3 is CTSSLALTGGSYEQYF. The CDR3 DNA follows: TGTACCAGCAGCTTGGCCTTGACAGGGGGCTCCTACGAGCAGTACTTC. This chain joins TRBV5-5 and TRBJ2-7; 9 nucleotides agree with TRBD1. This CDR3 spans 16 amino acids. Germline values: CDR1 SGHKS, CDR2 YYEKEE (reference sequence). The whole variable domain, filled in from reference TRBV5-5 and TRBJ2-7, reads DAGVTQSPTHLIKTRGQQVTLRCSPISGHKSVSWYQQVLGQGPQFIFQYYEKEERGRGNFPDRFSARQFPNYSSELNVNALLLGDSALYLCTSSLALTGGSYEQYFGPGTRLTVT.

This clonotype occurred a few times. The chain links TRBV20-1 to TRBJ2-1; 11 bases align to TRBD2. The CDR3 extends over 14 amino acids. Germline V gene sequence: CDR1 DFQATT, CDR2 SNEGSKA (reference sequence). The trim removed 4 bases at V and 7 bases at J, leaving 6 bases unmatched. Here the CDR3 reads CSATASGGSNEQFF. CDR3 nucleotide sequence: TGCAGTGCTACGGCTAGCGGGGGGTCAAATGAGCAGTTCTTC.

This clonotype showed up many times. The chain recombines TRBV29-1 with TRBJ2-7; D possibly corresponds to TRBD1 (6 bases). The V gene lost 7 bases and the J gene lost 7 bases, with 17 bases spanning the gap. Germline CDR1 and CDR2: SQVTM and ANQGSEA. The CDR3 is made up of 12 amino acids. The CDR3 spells CSASAGAREQYF. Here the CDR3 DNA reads TGCAGCGCCTCTGCAGGGGCGAGAGAGCAGTACTTC.

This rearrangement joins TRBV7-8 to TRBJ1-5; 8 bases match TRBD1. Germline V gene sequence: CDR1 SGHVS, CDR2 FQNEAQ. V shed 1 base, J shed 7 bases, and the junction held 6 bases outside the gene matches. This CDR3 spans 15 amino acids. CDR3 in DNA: TGTGCCAGCAGCTTAGACGGGACAGGTTGGCAGCCCCAGCATTTT. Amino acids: CASSLDGTGWQPQHF.

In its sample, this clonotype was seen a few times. CDR3 sequence reads: CSVVARDGPSYDEQYF. DNA for the CDR3: TGCAGCGTTGTGGCCCGGGACGGTCCTTCCTACGACGAGCAGTACTTC. V is TRBV29-1 and J is TRBJ2-7; D might be TRBD1 or TRBD2, each matching 5 bases. Germline CDR1 reads SQVTM; CDR2 reads ANQGSEA. This CDR3 is built from 16 residues. The ends were cut back, 4 bases at V and 5 bases at J, with 24 bases in the middle.

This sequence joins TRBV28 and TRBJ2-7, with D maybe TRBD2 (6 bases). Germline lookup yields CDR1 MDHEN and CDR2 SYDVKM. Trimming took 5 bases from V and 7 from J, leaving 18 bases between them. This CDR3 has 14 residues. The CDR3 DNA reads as TGTGCCAGCAGTGACGGGACTTATCCCTGGGAGCAGTACTTC. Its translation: CASSDGTYPWEQYF.

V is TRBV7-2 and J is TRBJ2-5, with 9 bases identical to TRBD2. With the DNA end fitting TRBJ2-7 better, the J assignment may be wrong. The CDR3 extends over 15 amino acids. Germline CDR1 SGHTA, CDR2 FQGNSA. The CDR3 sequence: CASSLVAGGSNEQYF. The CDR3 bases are TGTGCCAGCAGCTTAGTGGCGGGAGGGTCCAACGAGCAGTACTTC.

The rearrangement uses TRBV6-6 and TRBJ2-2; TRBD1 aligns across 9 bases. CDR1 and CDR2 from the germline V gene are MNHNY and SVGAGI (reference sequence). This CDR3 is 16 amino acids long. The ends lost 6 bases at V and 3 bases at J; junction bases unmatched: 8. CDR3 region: CASRDSGTGHTGELFF. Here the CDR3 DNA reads TGTGCCAGCAGAGACTCCGGGACAGGGCACACCGGGGAGCTGTTTTTT.